These T cell receptor beta chains were read from a single sample in a study of cytomegalovirus exposure and HLA in healthy donors. Data came from immunoSEQ multiplex PCR; TCRdb stores just in-frame clones and leaves some out. This repertoire shows 150,000 to 200,000 clones, more than 70% found once; its top ten account for approximately 1.3%. The sample was PBMCs. Source of these receptors: a girl aged 5-17 years in good health and CMV-seropositive. Both conserved end residues are part of each CDR3. A D gene is named only where the DNA matches it firmly. Clone size is given for some rows only: seen once, a few or many times, or a class if the clone is expanded.

abundance: once; v_gene: TRBV19; j_gene: TRBJ2-3; len: 17; d_gene: TRBD2; CDR3aa: CASSIRGLADLTDTQYF; CDR3nt: TGTGCCAGTAGTATACGAGGCCTAGCGGATCTCACAGATACGCAGTATTTT
abundance: .; v_gene: TRBV4-1; j_gene: TRBJ1-2; len: 14; d_gene: .; CDR3aa: CASSQQTPGVGYTF; CDR3nt: TGCGCCAGCAGCCAGCAGACACCGGGGGTTGGCTACACCTTC
abundance: .; v_gene: TRBV19; j_gene: TRBJ1-1; len: 13; d_gene: .; CDR3aa: CASAISGATEAFF; CDR3nt: TGTGCCAGTGCTATCTCAGGGGCAACTGAAGCTTTCTTT
abundance: once; v_gene: TRBV5-1; j_gene: TRBJ2-1; len: 14; d_gene: TRBD1; CDR3aa: CASSRRDRGYEQFF; CDR3nt: TGCGCCAGCAGTCGACGGGACAGGGGATATGAGCAGTTCTTC
abundance: once; v_gene: TRBV4-1; j_gene: TRBJ2-7; len: 17; d_gene: TRBD1; CDR3aa: CANSARTGTGPAYEQYF; CDR3nt: TGCGCCAACAGCGCTCGGACTGGGACAGGGCCCGCCTACGAGCAGTACTTC
abundance: .; v_gene: TRBV27; j_gene: TRBJ2-3; len: 16; d_gene: TRBD1; CDR3aa: CASSLWGTGVPDTQYF; CDR3nt: TGTGCCAGCAGTTTATGGGGGACAGGGGTGCCAGATACGCAGTATTTT
abundance: .; v_gene: TRBV27; j_gene: TRBJ2-5; len: 16; d_gene: .; CDR3aa: CASSLSGPYGSWTQYF; CDR3nt: TGTGCCAGCAGTTTATCGGGACCCTACGGGAGTTGGACCCAGTACTTC
abundance: .; v_gene: TRBV6-5; j_gene: TRBJ2-7; len: 13; d_gene: TRBD1; CDR3aa: CASSVGQGGEQYF; CDR3nt: TGTGCCAGCAGTGTGGGACAGGGCGGGGAGCAGTACTTC
abundance: .; v_gene: TRBV4-1; j_gene: TRBJ2-1; len: 15; d_gene: .; CDR3aa: CASSQPTSRGHEQFF; CDR3nt: TGCGCCAGCAGCCAACCGACTAGCAGGGGCCATGAGCAGTTCTTC
abundance: .; v_gene: TRBV29-1; j_gene: TRBJ1-2; len: 12; d_gene: TRBD1; CDR3aa: CSVERTGNGYTF; CDR3nt: TGCAGCGTGGAGAGGACAGGGAATGGCTACACCTTC
abundance: .; v_gene: TRBV4-2; j_gene: TRBJ1-2; len: 14; d_gene: .; CDR3aa: CASSQDLASYGYTF; CDR3nt: TGTGCCAGCAGCCAAGATTTAGCTTCCTATGGCTACACCTTC
abundance: .; v_gene: TRBV2; j_gene: TRBJ2-7; len: 19; d_gene: TRBD2; CDR3aa: CASSPIPGLAGGPSYEQYF; CDR3nt: TGTGCCAGCAGTCCTATACCGGGACTAGCGGGAGGGCCGTCCTACGAGCAGTACTTC
abundance: once; v_gene: TRBV7-6; j_gene: TRBJ2-1; len: 14; d_gene: .; CDR3aa: CASSRASSYNEQFF; CDR3nt: TGTGCCAGCAGCCGCGCGAGCTCCTACAATGAGCAGTTCTTC
abundance: .; v_gene: TRBV5-4; j_gene: TRBJ2-7; len: 13; d_gene: .; CDR3aa: CASSSTGSYEQYF; CDR3nt: TGTGCCAGCAGTTCGACAGGATCCTACGAGCAGTACTTC
abundance: .; v_gene: TRBV15; j_gene: TRBJ2-2; len: 15; d_gene: .; CDR3aa: CATSRPDYFTGELFF; CDR3nt: TGTGCCACCAGCAGACCTGACTACTTCACCGGGGAGCTGTTTTTT
abundance: .; v_gene: TRBV5-1; j_gene: TRBJ2-1; len: 14; d_gene: .; CDR3aa: CASSLGARLNEQFF; CDR3nt: TGCGCCAGCAGCTTGGGGGCCAGGCTAAATGAGCAGTTCTTC
abundance: .; v_gene: TRBV6-5; j_gene: TRBJ1-4; len: 13; d_gene: .; CDR3aa: CASSYRREEKLFF; CDR3nt: TGTGCCAGCAGTTACCGCAGGGAAGAAAAACTGTTTTTT
abundance: .; v_gene: TRBV19; j_gene: TRBJ1-4; len: 13; d_gene: TRBD1; CDR3aa: CASSGTGREKLFF; CDR3nt: TGTGCCAGTAGCGGGACAGGGCGCGAAAAACTGTTTTTT
abundance: .; v_gene: TRBV5-1; j_gene: TRBJ2-1; len: 15; d_gene: TRBD2; CDR3aa: CASSGSGRRYNEQFF; CDR3nt: TGCGCCAGCAGCGGTAGCGGGAGAAGGTACAATGAGCAGTTCTTC
abundance: few; v_gene: TRBV5-4; j_gene: TRBJ1-1; len: 13; d_gene: TRBD1; CDR3aa: CASSGDSKTEAFF; CDR3nt: TGTGCCAGCAGCGGGGACAGCAAGACTGAAGCTTTCTTT
abundance: once; v_gene: TRBV5-4; j_gene: TRBJ1-1; len: 14; d_gene: TRBD1; CDR3aa: CASNQGVRGTEAFF; CDR3nt: TGTGCCAGCAACCAGGGGGTTCGAGGGACTGAAGCTTTCTTT
abundance: .; v_gene: TRBV29-1; j_gene: TRBJ2-7; len: 12; d_gene: .; CDR3aa: CSVGQGRNEQYF; CDR3nt: TGCAGCGTCGGGCAGGGAAGGAACGAGCAGTACTTC
abundance: .; v_gene: TRBV19; j_gene: TRBJ1-5; len: 15; d_gene: TRBD1; CDR3aa: CAATPSTGAGQPQHF; CDR3nt: TGTGCCGCAACGCCTTCCACAGGGGCGGGTCAGCCCCAGCATTTT
abundance: .; v_gene: TRBV10-1; j_gene: TRBJ2-7; len: 14; d_gene: TRBD1; CDR3aa: CASMAGTGPYEQYF; CDR3nt: TGCGCCAGCATGGCCGGGACAGGGCCCTACGAGCAGTACTTC
abundance: once; v_gene: TRBV7-9; j_gene: TRBJ2-5; len: 14; d_gene: .; CDR3aa: CASSLGTVQETQYF; CDR3nt: TGTGCCAGCAGCTTAGGGACAGTCCAAGAGACCCAGTACTTC
abundance: .; v_gene: TRBV19; j_gene: TRBJ2-7; len: 11; d_gene: TRBD1; CDR3aa: CASSTGGEQYF; CDR3nt: TGTGCCAGTAGCACAGGGGGCGAGCAGTACTTC
abundance: .; v_gene: TRBV30; j_gene: TRBJ1-2; len: 14; d_gene: .; CDR3aa: CAWSRSRIVDGYTF; CDR3nt: TGTGCCTGGAGTCGATCGAGGATAGTGGATGGCTACACCTTC
abundance: .; v_gene: TRBV4-2; j_gene: TRBJ2-7; len: 15; d_gene: .; CDR3aa: CASSQDPGNSYEQYF; CDR3nt: TGTGCCAGCAGCCAAGATCCGGGGAACAGCTACGAGCAGTACTTC
abundance: .; v_gene: TRBV7-9; j_gene: TRBJ2-2; len: 15; d_gene: .; CDR3aa: CASSGSGASTGELFF; CDR3nt: TGTGCCAGCAGCGGGTCAGGGGCAAGCACCGGGGAGCTGTTTTTT
abundance: .; v_gene: TRBV5-1; j_gene: TRBJ2-3; len: 18; d_gene: TRBD2; CDR3aa: CASSSLPTSGGVTDTQYF; CDR3nt: TGCGCCAGCAGCTCTCTGCCAACTAGCGGAGGCGTGACAGATACGCAGTATTTT
abundance: .; v_gene: TRBV7-9; j_gene: TRBJ1-1; len: 14; d_gene: .; CDR3aa: CASSRTGTYTEAFF; CDR3nt: TGTGCCAGCAGCCGAACAGGAACTTACACTGAAGCTTTCTTT
abundance: .; v_gene: TRBV4-1; j_gene: TRBJ2-3; len: 15; d_gene: .; CDR3aa: CASSQVGLPTDTQYF; CDR3nt: TGCGCCAGCAGCCAAGTGGGACTCCCCACAGATACGCAGTATTTT
abundance: .; v_gene: TRBV2; j_gene: TRBJ1-1; len: 15; d_gene: TRBD1; CDR3aa: CASNKYRGVSTEAFF; CDR3nt: TGTGCCAGCAACAAATACAGGGGGGTGTCCACTGAAGCTTTCTTT
abundance: .; v_gene: TRBV4-1; j_gene: TRBJ2-1; len: 16; d_gene: TRBD1; CDR3aa: CASSPGTGGRYNEQFF; CDR3nt: TGCGCCAGCAGCCCCGGGACAGGGGGCCGCTACAATGAGCAGTTCTTC
abundance: .; v_gene: TRBV27; j_gene: TRBJ2-1; len: 14; d_gene: .; CDR3aa: CASKSSTAGGEQFF; CDR3nt: TGTGCCAGCAAGTCGTCAACGGCGGGCGGTGAGCAGTTCTTC
abundance: .; v_gene: TRBV27; j_gene: TRBJ2-2; len: 18; d_gene: TRBD1; CDR3aa: CASSLKRQGFRSTGELFF; CDR3nt: TGTGCCAGCAGCCTAAAGAGACAGGGCTTTAGGTCGACCGGGGAGCTGTTTTTT
abundance: .; v_gene: TRBV5-1; j_gene: TRBJ1-2; len: 13; d_gene: .; CDR3aa: CASTSPGGGGYTF; CDR3nt: TGCGCCAGCACCTCGCCTGGGGGAGGAGGCTACACCTTC